What follows describes a single T cell receptor beta chain. This record comes from a study of blood T cell repertoires in COVID-19. Study-level background: The United States, Italy and Spain supplied acute and convalescent COVID-19 samples.

Original data processing: Amplification with reference gene primers provided the estimates of nucleated cell counts. Libraries were prepared by immunoSEQ multiplex PCR; TCRdb keeps only in-frame clonotypes and omits some of them. V and J calls and clone size follow that table, whereas D and trimming were derived from the DNA. Of about 440,000 clones detected, about nine tenths appear once; the ten largest clones hold roughly 12%. Followed over time, Seattle patients had been enrolled while infection was active. CDR1 and CDR2 from the germline V gene are SGHAT and FQNNGV. This CDR3 has 11 residues. Trimming removed 4 bases at V and 4 bases at J, with 4 bases between.

The receptor was isolated from a woman aged 50 to 65 with COVID-19, enrolled during active disease. The rearrangement joins TRBV11-2 to TRBJ2-5; no reliable D call. Sample: peripheral blood. CDR3 sequence reads: CASSSRETQYF. Here the CDR3 DNA reads TGTGCCAGCAGCTCGAGAGAGACCCAGTACTTC.